Detailed here is one T cell receptor (beta chain). Its antigen is unknown. The sample comes from a study of T cell repertoires in cytomegalovirus infection. The overall study: CMV epitopes in the study were HLA-C-restricted (recently identified) and HLA-B-restricted (well studied). Public TCR beta signatures indicated both CMV infection and matching HLA type. General study points: Frequencies of public TCR beta families were cumulated, and this identified carriers of CMV plus the relevant HLA. Dominant in the ex vivo response were TCR beta clonotypes restricted by HLA-C and specific for CMV.

CDR3 length: 15 amino acids. Unmatched junction bases numbered 5, after V lost 1 base and J lost 2 bases. Germline V gene data show CDR1 as LGHNA and CDR2 as YSLEER. A single record per CDR3 protein comes from TCRdb applying MiXCR to the reads. This sample carries about 160,000 distinct CDR3 sequences, roughly a fifth of them seen once, and the ten largest clones take roughly 25%. This chain links TRBV4-3 with TRBJ2-7; 7 positions match TRBD1. This sample comprised CD8+ T cells from cultured PBMCs, obtained from culture after CMV antigen stimulation. This sequence was found in a human donor in good health (CMV status not recorded). Some clones in this sample may be carry-over from other donors' samples. The CDR3 reads CASSQVRTGAYEQYF. In nucleotides, the CDR3 is TGCGCCAGCAGCCAAGTAAGAACAGGGGCCTACGAGCAGTACTTC.